The rows below give T cell receptor beta chains drawn from one sample of a study of T cell responses to AZD1222 COVID-19 vaccine. The repertoire was sequenced with immunoSEQ multiplex PCR; TCRdb's copy has only in-frame clones and lacks some. Among 150,000 to 200,000 clones listed, approximately 90% were seen once. Sample: peripheral blood, taken 28 days after the second dose of the MenACWY control vaccine. The receptors derive from an adult who received the MenACWY meningococcal vaccine as a control. CDR3s include the opening cysteine and the closing phenylalanine or tryptophan. A D gene is named only where the DNA matches it firmly. Size is stated for part of the rows, as once, few or many counts, or as a class when the clone is expanded.

J: TRBJ2-1; size: NA; D: NA; V: TRBV9; DNA: TGTGCCAGCAGCGTAGAGGACAGCACCTACAATGAGCAGTTCTTC; CDR3: CASSVEDSTYNEQFF
J: TRBJ1-1; size: few; D: NA; V: TRBV9; DNA: TGTGCCAGCAGCGTAGAGGTTAACACTGAAGCTTTCTTT; CDR3: CASSVEVNTEAFF
J: TRBJ1-2; size: NA; D: TRBD1; V: TRBV29-1; DNA: TGCAGCGTTTGGGGGACGAAGGGACAGGGGGGGTTTGGCTACACCTTC; CDR3: CSVWGTKGQGGFGYTF
J: TRBJ2-2; size: NA; D: NA; V: TRBV24-1; DNA: TGTGCCACCAGTGTCCAAGGATCCACCGGGGAGCTGTTTTTT; CDR3: CATSVQGSTGELFF
J: TRBJ2-5; size: NA; D: TRBD1; V: TRBV28; DNA: TGTGCCAGCAGTTTACCCGAGCCCTTACAGGGGGAGACCCAGTACTTC; CDR3: CASSLPEPLQGETQYF
J: TRBJ2-1; size: NA; D: NA; V: TRBV4-3; DNA: TGCGCCAGCAGCCAAGATTTGGGTCGGGGACTGCGGAACAATGAGCAGTTCTTC; CDR3: CASSQDLGRGLRNNEQFF
J: TRBJ2-1; size: NA; D: TRBD2; V: TRBV19; DNA: TGTGCCAGCTCAATAGCGGGGGGGTTTAACAATGAGCAGTTCTTC; CDR3: CASSIAGGFNNEQFF
J: TRBJ2-3; size: NA; D: NA; V: TRBV19; DNA: TGTGCCACCCAATCGCGGGTAAGGGGCACAGATACGCAGTATTTT; CDR3: CATQSRVRGTDTQYF
J: TRBJ1-2; size: NA; D: NA; V: TRBV29-1; DNA: TGCAGCGTGGCCTCGGGGGCGAACTATGGCTACACCTTC; CDR3: CSVASGANYGYTF
J: TRBJ1-2; size: few; D: NA; V: TRBV19; DNA: TGTGCCAGTAGTCAAAGACCCGCGGGCTACACCTTC; CDR3: CASSQRPAGYTF
J: TRBJ1-2; size: NA; D: NA; V: TRBV12-3/TRBV12-4; DNA: TGTGCCAGCAGTTTCACAGCCTATGGCTACACCTTC; CDR3: CASSFTAYGYTF
J: TRBJ2-1; size: NA; D: NA; V: TRBV19; DNA: TGTGCCAGTAGTATAGAAAATGAGCAGTTCTTC; CDR3: CASSIENEQFF
J: TRBJ1-4; size: once; D: NA; V: TRBV7-8; DNA: TGTGCCAGCAGCGCCCAACAGGGAAGGGAAAAACTGTTTTTT; CDR3: CASSAQQGREKLFF
J: TRBJ2-7; size: NA; D: NA; V: TRBV9; DNA: TGTGCCAGCAGCGCCGGGACACGATCCTACGAGCAGTACTTC; CDR3: CASSAGTRSYEQYF
J: TRBJ2-1; size: NA; D: NA; V: TRBV6-2/TRBV6-3; DNA: TGTGCCAGCAGTTACCTGGCGGGTCGGGAGGAGCAGTTCTTC; CDR3: CASSYLAGREEQFF
J: TRBJ1-1; size: once; D: NA; V: TRBV19; DNA: TGTGCCAGTAGTATGACAGGTATGAACACTGAAGCTTTCTTT; CDR3: CASSMTGMNTEAFF
J: TRBJ2-7; size: NA; D: TRBD1; V: TRBV28; DNA: TGTGCCAGCAATCCGGGACAGCTTAACTCCTACGAGCAGTACTTC; CDR3: CASNPGQLNSYEQYF
J: TRBJ2-1; size: NA; D: NA; V: TRBV13; DNA: TGTGCCAGCAGCTTCCCGGGTAGTTCCTACAATGAGCAGTTCTTC; CDR3: CASSFPGSSYNEQFF
J: TRBJ2-6; size: NA; D: TRBD1; V: TRBV6-1; DNA: TGTGCCAGCAGAGAAACCGGGACAGGTTACTCTGGGGCCAACGTCCTGACTTTC; CDR3: CASRETGTGYSGANVLTF
J: TRBJ2-7; size: NA; D: NA; V: TRBV10-2; DNA: TGCGCCAGCACCTCGCTGGACACCTACGAGCAGTACTTC; CDR3: CASTSLDTYEQYF
J: TRBJ2-5; size: NA; D: NA; V: TRBV15; DNA: TGTGCCACCAGCAGAGTCGGGCCCCAGAGGGAGACCCAGTACTTC; CDR3: CATSRVGPQRETQYF
J: TRBJ2-1; size: NA; D: NA; V: TRBV12-3/TRBV12-4; DNA: TGTGCCAGCAGCCTCGGACCTATTGAGCAGTTCTTC; CDR3: CASSLGPIEQFF
J: TRBJ2-2; size: NA; D: NA; V: TRBV28; DNA: TGTGCCGGCCGACGGACAGCCACCGGGGAGCTGTTTTTT; CDR3: CAGRRTATGELFF
J: TRBJ2-1; size: NA; D: TRBD2; V: TRBV2; DNA: TGTGCCAGCATCGGACTAGCGGGAGTAGTTGAGCAGTTCTTC; CDR3: CASIGLAGVVEQFF
J: TRBJ2-3; size: once; D: TRBD2; V: TRBV28; DNA: TGTGCCAGCAGTTCCGGACTAGCGGGAGGGAAAGATACGCAGTATTTT; CDR3: CASSSGLAGGKDTQYF
J: TRBJ2-7; size: few; D: NA; V: TRBV6-2/TRBV6-3; DNA: TGTGCCAGCAGTTACTTGGGGGTAAGCTACGAGCAGTACTTC; CDR3: CASSYLGVSYEQYF
J: TRBJ1-1; size: NA; D: NA; V: TRBV4-3; DNA: TGCGCCAGCAGCCAAGCTGCCGGGATCCTGACTGAAGCTTTCTTT; CDR3: CASSQAAGILTEAFF
J: TRBJ2-7; size: NA; D: TRBD1; V: TRBV6-6; DNA: TGTGCCAGCAGTTACTCGCTCAGGACAGGGGCCTACGAGCAGTACTTC; CDR3: CASSYSLRTGAYEQYF
J: TRBJ1-5; size: NA; D: TRBD1; V: TRBV7-8; DNA: TGTGCCAGCACAAGGACAGGGGGGCGATCTGGGGAGCCCCAGCATTTT; CDR3: CASTRTGGRSGEPQHF
J: TRBJ2-2; size: NA; D: TRBD1; V: TRBV9; DNA: TGTGCCAGCAGCGAGACCCTTGGACAGGCAGGGCCCGCGGGCGGGGAGCTGTTTTTT; CDR3: CASSETLGQAGPAGGELFF
J: TRBJ2-2; size: NA; D: NA; V: TRBV2; DNA: TGTGCCAGCAGTGAAGGCACCGGGGAGCTGTTTTTT; CDR3: CASSEGTGELFF
J: TRBJ2-7; size: NA; D: TRBD2; V: TRBV2; DNA: TGTGCCAGCATAACTAGCGGCTCCTACGAGCAGTACTTC; CDR3: CASITSGSYEQYF
J: TRBJ2-3; size: NA; D: TRBD2; V: TRBV28; DNA: TGTGCCAGCAGACTCTTAGGGGAGGGCCTTACAGATACGCAGTATTTT; CDR3: CASRLLGEGLTDTQYF
J: TRBJ2-2; size: NA; D: NA; V: TRBV18; DNA: TGTGCCAGCTCACCCCCAAGACAGAGGGGGGAGCTGTTTTTT; CDR3: CASSPPRQRGELFF
J: TRBJ2-5; size: NA; D: TRBD2; V: TRBV19; DNA: TGTGCCAGTAGTATTGGACTAGCGGGAGGAGAGACCCAGTACTTC; CDR3: CASSIGLAGGETQYF
J: TRBJ1-3; size: NA; D: NA; V: TRBV9; DNA: TGTGCCAGCAGCGTAGGGCAGGCGTCAGCCTACACCATATATTTT; CDR3: CASSVGQASAYTIYF
J: TRBJ2-6; size: NA; D: NA; V: TRBV6-5; DNA: TGTGCCAGCCAGTACCAGTGGGCCAACGTCCTGACTTTC; CDR3: CASQYQWANVLTF
J: TRBJ1-2; size: NA; D: TRBD1; V: TRBV7-8; DNA: TGTGCCAGCAGCTCAGCGACAGGGGGCTACTATGGCTACACCTTC; CDR3: CASSSATGGYYGYTF
J: TRBJ2-1; size: NA; D: NA; V: TRBV10-3; DNA: TGTGCCACCAGGGGCGGGTCCTACAATGAGCAGTTCTTC; CDR3: CATRGGSYNEQFF
J: TRBJ2-7; size: NA; D: NA; V: TRBV9; DNA: TGTGCCAGCAGCGTCAGGGCAGGGCAAGGGAACGAGCAGTACTTC; CDR3: CASSVRAGQGNEQYF
J: TRBJ2-2; size: NA; D: NA; V: TRBV24-1; DNA: TGTGCCACCAAGAGGGCAGGGGACACCGGGGAGCTGTTTTTT; CDR3: CATKRAGDTGELFF
J: TRBJ2-1; size: NA; D: NA; V: TRBV7-3; DNA: TGTGCCAGCAGCTTGTGGGAGAGCTCCTACAATGAGCAGTTCTTC; CDR3: CASSLWESSYNEQFF
J: TRBJ1-6; size: NA; D: NA; V: TRBV5-6; DNA: TGTGCCAGCAGCTCCCCCGAGGCGGGGGGTCGGTCACCCCTCCACTTT; CDR3: CASSSPEAGGRSPLHF
J: TRBJ1-3; size: NA; D: NA; V: TRBV4-2; DNA: TGTGCCAGCAGCCAAGGGGCAGGGTACTCTGGAAACACCATATATTTT; CDR3: CASSQGAGYSGNTIYF
J: TRBJ1-6; size: NA; D: TRBD1; V: TRBV27; DNA: TGTGCCAGCAGTCCTGGACAGGGAGGTTCACCCCTCCACTTT; CDR3: CASSPGQGGSPLHF
J: TRBJ2-2; size: NA; D: NA; V: TRBV6-5; DNA: TGTGCCAGCAGCCCGGGTAGCCGAAACACCGGGGAGCTGTTTTTT; CDR3: CASSPGSRNTGELFF
J: TRBJ1-5; size: few; D: NA; V: TRBV5-1; DNA: TGCGCCAGCAGCTTGGGATCAGAAGGATATCAGCCCCAGCATTTT; CDR3: CASSLGSEGYQPQHF
J: TRBJ1-6; size: NA; D: NA; V: TRBV7-2; DNA: TGTGCCAGCAGCTATGTGGGGCAGGGAAGATCACCCCTCCACTTT; CDR3: CASSYVGQGRSPLHF
J: TRBJ2-2; size: NA; D: TRBD2; V: TRBV9; DNA: TGTGCCAGCAGCTCTAGCGGGAGCGCGAACACCGGGGAGCTGTTTTTT; CDR3: CASSSSGSANTGELFF
J: TRBJ2-1; size: NA; D: TRBD2; V: TRBV7-3; DNA: TGTGCCAGCAGCTTAAACGGGAGGGCCTACAATGAGCAGTTCTTC; CDR3: CASSLNGRAYNEQFF
J: TRBJ1-1; size: NA; D: NA; V: TRBV7-9; DNA: TGTGCCAGCAGCTCAGGACCGAGAGAAGCTTTCTTT; CDR3: CASSSGPREAFF
J: TRBJ2-7; size: NA; D: NA; V: TRBV6-5; DNA: TGTGCCAGCTCGACCCCCCACGGAAAAGGATCCGAGCAGTACTTC; CDR3: CASSTPHGKGSEQYF
J: TRBJ2-1; size: NA; D: NA; V: TRBV7-7; DNA: TGTGCCAGCAGCTTCAATGAGCAGTTCTTC; CDR3: CASSFNEQFF